The 5 T cell receptor beta chains below were found in one sample sequenced in a study. In TCRdb, the 5' RACE reads were re-called with MiXCR into one record per CDR3 protein. This repertoire shows fewer than 65,000 distinct CDR3 sequences, approximately 31% found once; its top ten account for roughly 2.5%. Sequenced material: tumor-infiltrating naive CD4+ T cells sorted from the breast tumor. Sample subset: naive CD4+ T cells, CD4+CD45RA+CD25-. All receptors come from a female donor with breast cancer.

The gene calls are TRBV20-1 and TRBJ2-5, with D perhaps being TRBD1 or TRBD2 (5 bases each). Germline V lookup: CDR1 DFQATT, CDR2 SNEGSKA (reference sequence). The CDR3 spans 15 residues. The V end was cut by 2 bases, the J end by 1 base, with 14 bases between. CDR3 amino acids: CSARFVRGGQETQYF. The DNA of the CDR3 is TGCAGTGCTAGATTCGTTCGTGGGGGCCAAGAGACCCAGTACTTC.

This clonotype was picked up many times. J is TRBJ2-5 and V is TRBV7-2; 7 nucleotides align to TRBD1. Germline CDR1 reads SGHTA; CDR2 reads FQGNSA. This CDR3 region has 13 residues. V trimming: 5 bases; J trimming: 4 bases; junction bases outside the gene matches: 4. CDR3 residues: CASSPGTAETQYF. In DNA, the CDR3 is TGTGCCAGCAGCCCAGGGACAGCAGAGACCCAGTACTTC.

This clonotype was counted only a few times. The V and J genes are TRBV9 and TRBJ1-3; unclear D gene. There are 15 residues in the CDR3. From germline, CDR1 is SGDLS and CDR2 YYNGEE. Trimming removed 4 bases at V and 4 bases at J, with 15 bases between. The CDR3 DNA reads as TGTGCCAGCAGCTCCAGCTGGGGTTGGGGAAACACCATATATTTT. As protein: CASSSSWGWGNTIYF.

The sample holds many counts of this clonotype. The chain is built from TRBV5-1 and TRBJ2-5; the D is unclear. CDR1 is SGHRS and CDR2 is YFSETQ in the germline V gene. This CDR3 spans 14 amino acids. Trimming left V 4 bases short and J 5 bases short, with 15 bases between. CDR3 sequence: CASSREVSSETQYF. The CDR3 DNA reads TGCGCCAGCAGCCGTGAGGTCTCCTCGGAGACCCAGTACTTC.

The V gene is TRBV7-9, the J gene TRBJ1-2; no clear D. The V end lost 2 bases, the J end lost 7 bases, and 5 bases lay between the germline ends. CDR1 SEHNR and CDR2 FQNEAQ come from the germline V gene (reference sequence). This CDR3 is 11 amino acids long. The DNA of the CDR3 is TGTGCCAGCAGCTTACTGATTGGCTACACCTTC. This codes for CASSLLIGYTF. Based on the CDR3 plus reference TRBV7-9 and TRBJ1-2, the full variable domain is DTGVSQNPRHKITKRGQNVTFRCDPISEHNRLYWYRQTLGQGPEFLTYFQNEAQLEKSRLLSDRFSAERPKGSFSTLEIQRTEQGDSAMYLCASSLLIGYTFGSGTRLTVV.